This is a list of T cell receptor beta chains from one sample in a study of blood T cells in healthy people across ages. TCRdb called the 5' RACE reads again in MiXCR, with one record for every CDR3 protein. The sample holds 600,000 to 1,000,000 distinct CDR3 sequences, roughly 60% seen once. The sequencing input was blood. These receptors were collected from a man younger than 40 in good health. CDR3s include the opening cysteine and the closing phenylalanine or tryptophan. The order of the fields is V gene, CDR3 protein.

v_gene: TRBV29-1
CDR3aa: CSVAQGRVYGYTF

v_gene: TRBV20-1
CDR3aa: CSASYYRGTNEQFF

v_gene: TRBV4-1
CDR3aa: CASSQGTGGAKTQYF

v_gene: TRBV12-3/TRBV12-4
CDR3aa: CATGTADTQYF

v_gene: TRBV9
CDR3aa: CASSPSMGSGTGELFF

v_gene: TRBV7-9
CDR3aa: CASSVSGGAYEQYF

v_gene: TRBV4-2
CDR3aa: CASSQDGGAYYGYTF

v_gene: TRBV20-1
CDR3aa: CSARRPRLALTYNEQFF

v_gene: TRBV12-3/TRBV12-4
CDR3aa: CASSLLRDSGYTF

v_gene: TRBV19
CDR3aa: CASSRTEYNEQFF

v_gene: TRBV14
CDR3aa: CASSHARAQLIPEAFF

v_gene: TRBV25-1
CDR3aa: CASSEMGSPLHF

v_gene: TRBV3-1
CDR3aa: CASRQIQVAGGRTDTQYF

v_gene: TRBV20-1
CDR3aa: CSAVGPQSKDTQYF

v_gene: TRBV6-2/TRBV6-3
CDR3aa: CASLRSSYNEQFF

v_gene: TRBV12-3/TRBV12-4
CDR3aa: CASRPTSFSEQYF

v_gene: TRBV4-1
CDR3aa: CASSQDGTGVPREAFF

v_gene: TRBV9
CDR3aa: CASSPGVGGELFF

v_gene: TRBV7-9
CDR3aa: CASSLETGQNTEAFF

v_gene: TRBV6-6
CDR3aa: CASSYVGDTQYF